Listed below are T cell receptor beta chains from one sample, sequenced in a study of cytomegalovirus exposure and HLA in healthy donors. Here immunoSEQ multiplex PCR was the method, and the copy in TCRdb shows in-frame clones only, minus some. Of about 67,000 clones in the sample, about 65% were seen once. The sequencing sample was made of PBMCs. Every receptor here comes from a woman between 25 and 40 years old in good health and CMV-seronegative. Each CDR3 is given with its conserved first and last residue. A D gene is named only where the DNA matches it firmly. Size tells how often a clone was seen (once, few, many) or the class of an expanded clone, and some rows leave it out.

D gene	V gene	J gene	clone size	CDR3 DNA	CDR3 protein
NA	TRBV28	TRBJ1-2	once	TGTGCCAGCAGCTGGACCGGGATACACTATGGCTACACCTTC	CASSWTGIHYGYTF
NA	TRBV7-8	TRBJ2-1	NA	TGTGCCAGCAGGGGGGACTCCTATTACAATGAGCAGTTCTTC	CASRGDSYYNEQFF
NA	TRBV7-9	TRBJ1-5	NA	TGTGCCAGCAGCTTCGGTCTCAATCAGCCCCAGCATTTT	CASSFGLNQPQHF
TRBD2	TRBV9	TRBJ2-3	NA	TGTGCCAGCAGCGTACTGGGCGGGGGGACAGATACGCAGTATTTT	CASSVLGGGTDTQYF
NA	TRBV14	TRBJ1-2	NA	TGTGCCAGCAGCCAAGATTCTTATGGCTACACCTTC	CASSQDSYGYTF
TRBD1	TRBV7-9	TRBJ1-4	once	TGTACCAGCAGCTTGGGACAGGGTCATGAAAAACTGTTTTTT	CTSSLGQGHEKLFF
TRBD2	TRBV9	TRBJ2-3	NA	TGTGCCAGCAGCCGCGGACTAGCGGGGGGGGCAGATACGCAGTATTTT	CASSRGLAGGADTQYF
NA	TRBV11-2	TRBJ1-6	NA	TGTGCCAGCAGCCCGGGGGGGTCACCCCTCCACTTT	CASSPGGSPLHF
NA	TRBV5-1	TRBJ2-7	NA	TGCGCCAGCAGGCTAGACAGTTCCTACGAGCAGTACTTC	CASRLDSSYEQYF
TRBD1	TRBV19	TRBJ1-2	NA	TGTGCCAGTAGTAGAACCCGACAGGGGGCAAACTATGGCTACACCTTC	CASSRTRQGANYGYTF
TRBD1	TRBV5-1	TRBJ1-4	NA	TGCGCCAGCAGCTCGCTGGGACAGGGGGAGGAAAAACTGTTTTTT	CASSSLGQGEEKLFF
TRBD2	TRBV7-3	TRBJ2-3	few	TGTGCCAGCAGCGGACTAGCGGGGTCGGCCGGTACGCAGTATTTT	CASSGLAGSAGTQYF
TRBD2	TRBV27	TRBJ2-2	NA	TGTGCCAGCAGCAAGGGAGGGGCGCAAGCCGGGGAGCTGTTTTTT	CASSKGGAQAGELFF
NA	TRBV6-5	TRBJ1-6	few	TGTGCCAGCAGTTACTCACAGAATTCACCCCTCCACTTT	CASSYSQNSPLHF
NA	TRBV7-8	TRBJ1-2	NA	TGTGCCAGCAGCTTAATCGACAGGAACCATGGCTACACCTTC	CASSLIDRNHGYTF
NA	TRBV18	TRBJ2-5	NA	TGTGCCAGCTCACCAGGGACAAAAGAGGCCCAGTACTTC	CASSPGTKEAQYF
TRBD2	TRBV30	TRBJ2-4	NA	TGTGCCTGGAGCGCATGGGGGGGGGAAAACATTCAGTACTTC	CAWSAWGGENIQYF
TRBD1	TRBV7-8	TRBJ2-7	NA	TGTTCCAGCAAGTTAGGACAGGCCTACGAGCAGTACTTC	CSSKLGQAYEQYF
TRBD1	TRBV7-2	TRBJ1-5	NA	TGTGCCAGCAGCTTTGGGACAGGGTACGGTCAGCCCCAGCATTTT	CASSFGTGYGQPQHF
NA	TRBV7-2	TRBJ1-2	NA	TGTGCCAGCAGCTTAGCCAGGGCCAAAAACTATGGCTACACCTTC	CASSLARAKNYGYTF
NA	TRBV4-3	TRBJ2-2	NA	TGCGCCAGCAGCCAATTCGGGACTTCGAACACCGGGGAGCTGTTTTTT	CASSQFGTSNTGELFF
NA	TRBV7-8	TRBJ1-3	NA	TGTGCCAGCAGCTTTGGCCAAGGAAACACCATATATTTT	CASSFGQGNTIYF
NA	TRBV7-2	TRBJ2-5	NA	TGTGCCAGCAGCCCCCGGTCCAGGGTACAAGAGACCCAGTACTTC	CASSPRSRVQETQYF
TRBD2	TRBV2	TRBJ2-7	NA	TGTGCCAGCTGGACTAGATTATCCTACGAGCAGTACTTC	CASWTRLSYEQYF
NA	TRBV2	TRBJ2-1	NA	TGTGCCAGCAGTGAAGGGACTTCTAATGAGCAGTTCTTC	CASSEGTSNEQFF
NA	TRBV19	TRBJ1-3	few	TGTGCCAGTAGTCTGGGCCGGTTGGGACAATCTGGAAACACCATATATTTT	CASSLGRLGQSGNTIYF
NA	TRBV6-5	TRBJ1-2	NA	TGTGCCACCAAAGCGGCGGGGCTCCCTAACTATGGCTACACCTTC	CATKAAGLPNYGYTF
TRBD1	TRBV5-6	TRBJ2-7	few	TGTGCCAGCAGCTTGGGGGGACAGTCCTACGAGCAGTACTTC	CASSLGGQSYEQYF
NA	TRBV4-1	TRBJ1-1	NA	TGCGCCAGCAGCCAAGAGGCAGGGGCGCTCACTGAAGCTTTCTTT	CASSQEAGALTEAFF
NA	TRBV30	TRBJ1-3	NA	TGTGCCTGGGCCACAGGCTCTGGAAACACCATATATTTT	CAWATGSGNTIYF
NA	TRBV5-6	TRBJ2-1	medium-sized	TGTGCCAGCAGCCCGACAGGCAATGAGCAGTTCTTC	CASSPTGNEQFF
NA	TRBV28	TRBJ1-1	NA	TGTGCCAGCAGTTTAACCGCAGGGATGGGGACTGAAGCTTTCTTT	CASSLTAGMGTEAFF